This T cell receptor beta chain was sequenced for a study of blood T cell repertoires in COVID-19. Overall study context: PBMCs, B-cell-depleted T cells, or T cells provided the cDNA or gDNA that made up the material.

Living in roughly 25 US areas, the participants were between about 18 and 95 years of age. Cohort allocation depended upon clinical history that participants reported. Recovered status in Cohort 3 required two negative PCRs, clearance, or symptom resolution. CDR3 length equals 14 residues. Germline V gives CDR1 MDHEN, CDR2 SYDVKM. With V trimmed by 4 bases and J by 3 bases, 2 bases remained unmatched. Some clones are missing from TCRdb's copy, which holds only in-frame ones; the method was immunoSEQ multiplex PCR. Altogether roughly 240,000 clones are present, more than 70% being singletons, with the ten largest covering over 2%.

The sequenced sample was PBMCs or T cells enriched from blood (not recorded which). The TCR sequence derives from a woman in her fifties or sixties who had recovered from COVID-19. This sequence joins TRBV28 and TRBJ2-3, with TRBD2 matching over 9 bases. CDR3 sequence (DNA): TGTGCCAGCAGTTCTAGCGGGACTACAGATACGCAGTATTTT. It encodes CASSSSGTTDTQYF. The entire variable domain, with the rest obtained from reference TRBV28 and TRBJ2-3, is as follows: DVKVTQSSRYLVKRTGEKVFLECVQDMDHENMFWYRQDPGLGLRLIYFSYDVKMKEKGDIPEGYSVSREKKERFSLILESASTNQTSMYLCASSSSGTTDTQYFGPGTRLTVL.